The TCR beta chain under discussion was sequenced for a study of T cell changes during pregnancy in multiple sclerosis. From germline, CDR1 is SGHDT and CDR2 YYEEEE. CDR3 size: 14 residues. With V trimmed by 6 bases and J by 2 bases, 6 bases remained unmatched. Sequencing was performed with immunoSEQ multiplex PCR; in TCRdb, only in-frame clones are kept and a portion is missing. The top ten clones hold roughly 1.6% of a sample with around 63,000 clones, just over 90% of them seen once. Specimen: peripheral blood, collected after pregnancy. The chain combines TRBV5-6 with TRBJ2-3; 7 bases are shared with TRBD2. The source of this sequence is a female donor with multiple sclerosis, enrolled in a pregnancy study. In nucleotides, the CDR3 is TGTGCCAGCACCCCTAGCGGAGTCACAGATACGCAGTATTTT. Encoded protein: CASTPSGVTDTQYF.